This T cell receptor (beta chain) was sequenced for a study of T cells in Graves' hyperthyroidism and ophthalmopathy. Overall study: Prior to any treatment, at the point of initial diagnosis, peripheral blood was collected.

This clonotype was detected a few times. V was shortened by 3 bases and J by 0 bases, with 13 bases between the two germline ends. Germline CDR1 and CDR2: DFQATT and SNEGSKA (reference sequence). CDR3 length: 15 amino acids. Authors of the study amplified TCR beta CDR3 regions from RNA transcripts. The HTBI set primed first-round TCR CDR3 RT-PCR. A single record per CDR3 protein comes from TCRdb applying MiXCR to the multiplex PCR reads. The sample comprises about 640,000 distinct CDR3 sequences, less than 25% of which are singletons, and more than 30% rests with the top ten. The study excluded patients with uncontrolled infection, other autoimmune disease, pregnancy or lactation. The diagnoses drew upon clinical symptoms, serum thyroxine and TRAb, thyroid ultrasound and orbital computed tomography.

The sequencing input was blood. This clonotype was obtained from a man under 40 with Graves' ophthalmopathy. The chain uses TRBV20-1 and TRBJ2-3; tentatively, D is TRBD2 (5 bases). CDR3 protein: CSASRLATSTDTQYF. The CDR3, as DNA: TGCAGTGCTAGTAGGTTAGCGACTAGCACAGATACGCAGTATTTT.